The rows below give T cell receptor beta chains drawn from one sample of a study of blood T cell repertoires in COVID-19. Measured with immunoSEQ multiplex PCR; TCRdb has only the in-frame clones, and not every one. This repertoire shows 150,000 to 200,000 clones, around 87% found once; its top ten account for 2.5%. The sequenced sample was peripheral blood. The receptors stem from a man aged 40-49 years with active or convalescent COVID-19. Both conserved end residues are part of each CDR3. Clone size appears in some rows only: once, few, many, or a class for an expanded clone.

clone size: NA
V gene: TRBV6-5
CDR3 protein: CASSYTVTNTEAFF

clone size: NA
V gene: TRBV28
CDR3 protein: CASSPLTGENTEAFF

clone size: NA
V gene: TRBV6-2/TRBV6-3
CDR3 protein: CASSYSTSGGLLGETQYF

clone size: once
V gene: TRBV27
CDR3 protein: CASSPRQTLTNTEAFF

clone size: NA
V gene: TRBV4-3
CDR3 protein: CASSQGTEPFF

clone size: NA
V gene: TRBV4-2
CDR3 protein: CASSQEIAGGPTDTQYF

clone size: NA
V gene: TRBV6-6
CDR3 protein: CASSYFSQRSTDTQYF

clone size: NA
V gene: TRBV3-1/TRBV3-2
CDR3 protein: CASSQDLGRNYGYTF

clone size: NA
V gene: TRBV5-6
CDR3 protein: CASSLAVPLDKNIQYF

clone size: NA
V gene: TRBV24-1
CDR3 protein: CATGGGDSYNEQFF

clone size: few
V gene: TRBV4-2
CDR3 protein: CASSQVAGSGTGAASSYEQYF

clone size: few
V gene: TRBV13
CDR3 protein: CASSRLTGLEQYF

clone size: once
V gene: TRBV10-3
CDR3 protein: CAISELQGYGYTF

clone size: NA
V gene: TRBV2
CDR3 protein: CASPRTGAEGSPLHF

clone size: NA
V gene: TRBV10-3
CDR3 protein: CAISESARATGELFF

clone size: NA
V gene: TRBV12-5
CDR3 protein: CASGLSSRGNNEQFF

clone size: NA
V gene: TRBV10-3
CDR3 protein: CAIREGPTGYEQYF

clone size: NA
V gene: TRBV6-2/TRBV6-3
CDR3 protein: CASSYPDYQETQYF

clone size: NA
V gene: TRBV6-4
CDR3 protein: CASSVDPRRSPLHF

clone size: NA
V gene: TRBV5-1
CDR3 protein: CASSLGGSSNEQYF

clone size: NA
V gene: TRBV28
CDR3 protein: CASSLTGDFSYEQYF

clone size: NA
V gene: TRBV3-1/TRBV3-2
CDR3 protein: CASSQETRGKLFF

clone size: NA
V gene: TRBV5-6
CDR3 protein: CASSLGLSSGANVLTF

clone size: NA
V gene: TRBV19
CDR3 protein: CATQKSRDRRFNYGYTF

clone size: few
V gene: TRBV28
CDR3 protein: CASSPGQESTQYF

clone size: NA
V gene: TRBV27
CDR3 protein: CAARDRGYEQYF

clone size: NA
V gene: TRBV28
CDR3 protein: CASSLFGTDQPQHF

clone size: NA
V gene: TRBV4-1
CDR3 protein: CASSQGVGGYEQYF

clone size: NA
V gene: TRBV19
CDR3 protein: CASSIGQAGTEAFF

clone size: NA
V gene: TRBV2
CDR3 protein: CASSEGQGPGGGYTF

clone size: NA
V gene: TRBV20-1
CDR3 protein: CSARPTREAFF

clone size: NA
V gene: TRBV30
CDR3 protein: CAWSERLNSPLHF

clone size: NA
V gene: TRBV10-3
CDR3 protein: CATGGSGGGTGELFF

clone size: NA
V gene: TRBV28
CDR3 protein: CASTKVEDGPYF

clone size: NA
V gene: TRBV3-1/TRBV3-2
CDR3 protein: CASSLMGAKNIQYF

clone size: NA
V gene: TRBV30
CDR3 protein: CAWSKKTTTATNEKLFF

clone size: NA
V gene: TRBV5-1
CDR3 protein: CASSLDGDSNQPQHF

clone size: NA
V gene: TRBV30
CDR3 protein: CAWRRQFDHEQYF

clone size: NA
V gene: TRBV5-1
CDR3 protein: CASSLLPNRGPNEKLFF

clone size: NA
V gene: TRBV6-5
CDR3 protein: CASSYGSTNTEAFF

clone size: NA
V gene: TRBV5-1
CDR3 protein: CASSMGQGADEKLFF

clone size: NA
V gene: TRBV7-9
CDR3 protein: CASSPGTGMYNEQFF

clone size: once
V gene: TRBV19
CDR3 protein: CASSAGDPYEQYF

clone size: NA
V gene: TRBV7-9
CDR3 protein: CASSPPDSGGSYEQYF

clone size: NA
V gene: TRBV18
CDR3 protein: CASSPDRTYGYTF

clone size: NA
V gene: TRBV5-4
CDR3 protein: CASSLDGKAENIQYF

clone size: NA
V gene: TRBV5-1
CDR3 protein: CASSLWGQTGNTEAFF

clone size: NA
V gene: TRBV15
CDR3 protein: CATSTRGPTAGNGYTF

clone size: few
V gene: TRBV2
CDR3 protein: CASRRRQQDNEQFF

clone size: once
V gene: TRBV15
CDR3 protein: CATSREPGNTNQPQHF

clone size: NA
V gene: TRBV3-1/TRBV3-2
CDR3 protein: CASSQGTRVRETQYF

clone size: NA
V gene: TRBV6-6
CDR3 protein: CASGGQGHYGYTF

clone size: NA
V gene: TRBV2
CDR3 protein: CASSYSYEQYF

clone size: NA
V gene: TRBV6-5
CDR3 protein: CASSYNRGHGYTF

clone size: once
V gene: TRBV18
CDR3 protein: CASSPTGGTQPQHF